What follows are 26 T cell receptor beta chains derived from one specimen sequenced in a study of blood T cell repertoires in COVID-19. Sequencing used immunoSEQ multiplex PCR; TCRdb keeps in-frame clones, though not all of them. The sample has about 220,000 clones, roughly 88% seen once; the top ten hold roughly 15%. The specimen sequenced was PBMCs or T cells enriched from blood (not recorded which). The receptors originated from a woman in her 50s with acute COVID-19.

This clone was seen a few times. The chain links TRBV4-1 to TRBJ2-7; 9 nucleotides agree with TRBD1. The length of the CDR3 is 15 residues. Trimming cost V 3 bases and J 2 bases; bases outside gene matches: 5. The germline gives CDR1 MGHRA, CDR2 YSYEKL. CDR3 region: CASSQGQGPTYEQYF. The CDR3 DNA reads TGCGCCAGCAGCCAGGGACAGGGACCAACCTACGAGCAGTACTTC.

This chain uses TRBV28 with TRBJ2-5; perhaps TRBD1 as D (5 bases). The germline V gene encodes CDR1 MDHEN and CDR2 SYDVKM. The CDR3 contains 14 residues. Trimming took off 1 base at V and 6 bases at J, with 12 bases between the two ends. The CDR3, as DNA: TGTGCCAGCAGTTTATTAGGGGCGACGAAGACCCAGTACTTC. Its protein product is CASSLLGATKTQYF.

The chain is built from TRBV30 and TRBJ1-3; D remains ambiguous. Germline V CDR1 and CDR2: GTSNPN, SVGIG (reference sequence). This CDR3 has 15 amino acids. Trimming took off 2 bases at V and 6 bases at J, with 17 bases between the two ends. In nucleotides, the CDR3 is TGTGCCTGGAGTTTCATCGACTCTATCGAAAACACCATATATTTT. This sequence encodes CAWSFIDSIENTIYF.

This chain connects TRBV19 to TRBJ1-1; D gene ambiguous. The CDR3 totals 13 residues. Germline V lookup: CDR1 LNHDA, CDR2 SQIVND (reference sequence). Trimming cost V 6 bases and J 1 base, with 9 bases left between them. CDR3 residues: CASSVGTNTEAFF. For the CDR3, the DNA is TGTGCCAGTAGCGTTGGCACGAACACTGAAGCTTTCTTT.

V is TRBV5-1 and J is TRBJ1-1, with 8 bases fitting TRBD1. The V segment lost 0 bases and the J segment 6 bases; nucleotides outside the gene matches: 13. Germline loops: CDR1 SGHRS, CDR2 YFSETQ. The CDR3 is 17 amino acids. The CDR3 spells CASSLEFTGGRYAEAFF. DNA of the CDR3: TGCGCCAGCAGCTTGGAATTCACAGGGGGGCGTTACGCTGAAGCTTTCTTT. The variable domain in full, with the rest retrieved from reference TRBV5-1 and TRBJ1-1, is KAGVTQTPRYLIKTRGQQVTLSCSPISGHRSVSWYQQTPGQGLQFLFEYFSETQRNKGNFPGRFSGRQFSNSRSEMNVSTLELGDSALYLCASSLEFTGGRYAEAFFGQGTRLTVV.

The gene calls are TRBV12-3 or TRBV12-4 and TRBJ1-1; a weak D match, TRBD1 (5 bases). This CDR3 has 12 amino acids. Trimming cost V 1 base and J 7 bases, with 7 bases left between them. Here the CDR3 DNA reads TGTGCCAGCAGTTTAGGACAGTTTGAAGCTTTCTTT. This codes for CASSLGQFEAFF.

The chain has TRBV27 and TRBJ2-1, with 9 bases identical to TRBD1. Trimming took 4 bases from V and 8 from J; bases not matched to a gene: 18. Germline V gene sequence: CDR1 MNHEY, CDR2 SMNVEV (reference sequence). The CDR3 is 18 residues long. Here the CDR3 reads CASSYTGTGMVMGDEQFF. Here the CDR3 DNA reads TGTGCCAGCAGTTACACCGGGACAGGGATGGTGATGGGGGATGAGCAGTTCTTC.

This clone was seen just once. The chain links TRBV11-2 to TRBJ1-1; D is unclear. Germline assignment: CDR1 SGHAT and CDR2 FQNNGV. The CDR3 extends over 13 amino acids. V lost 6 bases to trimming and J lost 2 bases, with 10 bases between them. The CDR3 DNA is TGTGCCAGCAGTCCTCAACTTAACACTGAAGCTTTCTTT. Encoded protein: CASSPQLNTEAFF.

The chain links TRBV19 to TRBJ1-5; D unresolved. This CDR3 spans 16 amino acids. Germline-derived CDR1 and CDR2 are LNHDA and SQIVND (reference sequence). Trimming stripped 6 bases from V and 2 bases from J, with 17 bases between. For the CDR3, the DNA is TGTGCCAGTAGCATCGGACTTATAGTTCGCAATCAGCCCCAGCATTTT. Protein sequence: CASSIGLIVRNQPQHF.

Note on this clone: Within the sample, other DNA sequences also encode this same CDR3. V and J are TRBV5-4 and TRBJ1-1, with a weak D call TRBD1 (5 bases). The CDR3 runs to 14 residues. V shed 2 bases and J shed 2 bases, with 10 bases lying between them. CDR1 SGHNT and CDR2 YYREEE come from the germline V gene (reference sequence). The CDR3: CASSLGHSNTEAFF. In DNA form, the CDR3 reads TGTGCCAGCAGCTTAGGACACTCCAACACTGAAGCTTTCTTT.

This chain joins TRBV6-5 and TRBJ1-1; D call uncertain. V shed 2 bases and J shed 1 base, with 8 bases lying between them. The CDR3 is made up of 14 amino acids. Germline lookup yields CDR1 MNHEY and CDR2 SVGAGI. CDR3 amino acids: CASSYDWPNTEAFF. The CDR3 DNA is TGTGCCAGCAGTTACGATTGGCCGAACACTGAAGCTTTCTTT.

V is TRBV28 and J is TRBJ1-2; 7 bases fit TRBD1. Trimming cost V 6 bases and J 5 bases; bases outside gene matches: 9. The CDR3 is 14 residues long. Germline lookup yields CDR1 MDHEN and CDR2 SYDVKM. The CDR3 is CASRTTGIIYGYTF. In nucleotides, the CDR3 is TGTGCCAGCAGAACGACAGGGATCATTTATGGCTACACCTTC.

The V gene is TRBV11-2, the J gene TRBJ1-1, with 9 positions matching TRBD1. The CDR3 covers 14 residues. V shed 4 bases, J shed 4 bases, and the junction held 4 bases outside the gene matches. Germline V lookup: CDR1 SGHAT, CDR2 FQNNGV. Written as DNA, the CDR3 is TGTGCCAGCAGCTATACAGGGGGCAGCACTGAAGCTTTCTTT. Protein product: CASSYTGGSTEAFF.

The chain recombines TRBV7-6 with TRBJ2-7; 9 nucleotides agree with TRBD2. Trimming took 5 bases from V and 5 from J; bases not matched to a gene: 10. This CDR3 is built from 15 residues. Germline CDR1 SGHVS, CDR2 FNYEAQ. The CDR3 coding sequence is TGTGCCAGCAGCCCTCTTAGCGGGAGTTTGGACGAGCAGTACTTC. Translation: CASSPLSGSLDEQYF. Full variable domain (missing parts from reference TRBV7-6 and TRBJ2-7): GAGVSQSPRYKVTKRGQDVALRCDPISGHVSLYWYRQALGQGPEFLTYFNYEAQQDKSGLPNDRFSAERPEGSISTLTIQRTEQRDSAMYRCASSPLSGSLDEQYFGPGTRLTVT.

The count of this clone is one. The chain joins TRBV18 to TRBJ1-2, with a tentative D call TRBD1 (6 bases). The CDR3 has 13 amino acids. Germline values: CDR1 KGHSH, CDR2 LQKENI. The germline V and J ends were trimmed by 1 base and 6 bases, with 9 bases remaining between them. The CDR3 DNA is TGTGCCAGCTCACCACACGCAGGGGATGGCTACACCTTC. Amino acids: CASSPHAGDGYTF.

CDR3 nucleotide sequence: TGTGCCAGCAGCTACAGACAGGGGATACACACCGGGGAGCTGTTTTTT. Its protein product is CASSYRQGIHTGELFF. The genes are TRBV5-6 and TRBJ2-2; TRBD1 aligns across 8 bases. Trimming took 3 bases from V and 3 from J; bases not matched to a gene: 7. The CDR3 totals 16 residues. Germline V CDR1 and CDR2: SGHDT, YYEEEE.

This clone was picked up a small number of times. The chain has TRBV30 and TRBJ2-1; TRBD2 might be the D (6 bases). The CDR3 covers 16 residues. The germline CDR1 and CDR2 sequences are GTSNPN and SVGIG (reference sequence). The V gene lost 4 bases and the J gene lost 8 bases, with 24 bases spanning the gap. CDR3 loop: CAWKRRSRERSDEQFF. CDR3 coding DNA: TGTGCCTGGAAACGGAGATCCCGGGAGAGATCCGATGAGCAGTTCTTC. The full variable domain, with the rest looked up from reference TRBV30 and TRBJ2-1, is SQTIHQWPATLVQPVGSPLSLECTVEGTSNPNLYWYRQAAGRGLQLLFYSVGIGQISSEVPQNLSASRPQDRQFILSSKKLLLSDSGFYLCAWKRRSRERSDEQFFGPGTRLTVL.

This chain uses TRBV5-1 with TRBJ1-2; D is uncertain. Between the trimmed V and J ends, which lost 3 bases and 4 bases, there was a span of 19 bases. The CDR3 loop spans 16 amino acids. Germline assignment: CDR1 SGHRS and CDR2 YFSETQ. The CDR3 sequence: CASSSAGSHVGYGYTF. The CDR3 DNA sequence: TGCGCCAGCAGCTCCGCCGGGTCACATGTGGGCTATGGCTACACCTTC.

CDR3 in DNA: TGTGCCAGCAGCTTATGGGCGGGGGAAGGTTCACCCCTCCACTTT. It yields the protein CASSLWAGEGSPLHF. The J gene is TRBJ1-6, the V gene TRBV7-3; D may be TRBD1 (5 bases). Deletions cut 2 bases from V and 9 bases from J, with 14 bases between. Germline CDR1 is SGHTA and CDR2 is FQGTGA. The CDR3 length is 15 residues.

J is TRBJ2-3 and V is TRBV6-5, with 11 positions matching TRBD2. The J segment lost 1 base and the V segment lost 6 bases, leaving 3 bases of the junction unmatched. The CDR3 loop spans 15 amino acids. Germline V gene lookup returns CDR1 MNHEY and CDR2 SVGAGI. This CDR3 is CASSLLAGGTDTQYF. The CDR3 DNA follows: TGTGCCAGCAGCCTACTAGCGGGAGGCACAGATACGCAGTATTTT.

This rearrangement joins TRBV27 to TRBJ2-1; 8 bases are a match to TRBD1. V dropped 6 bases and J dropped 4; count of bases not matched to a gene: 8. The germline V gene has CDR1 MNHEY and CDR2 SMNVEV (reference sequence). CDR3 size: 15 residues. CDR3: CASRTIRGPYNEQFF. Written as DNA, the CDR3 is TGTGCCAGCAGAACAATCAGGGGGCCGTACAATGAGCAGTTCTTC.

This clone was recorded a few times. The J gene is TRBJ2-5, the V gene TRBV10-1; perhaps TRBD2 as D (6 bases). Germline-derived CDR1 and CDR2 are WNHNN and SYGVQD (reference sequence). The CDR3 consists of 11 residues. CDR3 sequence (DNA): TGCGCAAAGGAGGGGAAAGAGACCCAGTACTTC. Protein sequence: CAKEGKETQYF.

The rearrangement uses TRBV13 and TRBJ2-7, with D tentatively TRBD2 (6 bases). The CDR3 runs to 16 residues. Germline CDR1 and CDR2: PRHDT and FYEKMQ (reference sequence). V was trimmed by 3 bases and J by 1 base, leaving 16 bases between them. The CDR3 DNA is TGTGCCAGCAGCTTGGGGGGTATCTCCGAATCCTACGAGCAGTACTTC. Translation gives CASSLGGISESYEQYF.

The CDR3 sequence: CAWTSGSPYEQYF. For the CDR3, the DNA is TGTGCCTGGACTAGCGGGAGCCCCTACGAGCAGTACTTC. The J gene is TRBJ2-7, the V gene TRBV30, with 10 bases matching TRBD2. The CDR3 runs to 13 residues. The germline V gene has CDR1 GTSNPN and CDR2 SVGIG (reference sequence). The trim removed 4 bases at V and 2 bases at J, leaving 2 bases unmatched.

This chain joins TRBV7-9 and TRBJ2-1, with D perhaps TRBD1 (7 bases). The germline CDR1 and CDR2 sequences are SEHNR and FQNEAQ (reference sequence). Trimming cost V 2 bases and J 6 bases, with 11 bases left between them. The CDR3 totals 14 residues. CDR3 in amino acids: CASSLQGGSNEQFF. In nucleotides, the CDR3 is TGTGCCAGCAGCTTACAGGGGGGATCCAATGAGCAGTTCTTC.

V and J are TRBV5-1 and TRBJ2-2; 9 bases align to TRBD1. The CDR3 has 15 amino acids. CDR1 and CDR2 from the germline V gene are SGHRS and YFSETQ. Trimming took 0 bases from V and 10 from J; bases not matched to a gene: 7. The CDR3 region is CASSLAGTGREELFF. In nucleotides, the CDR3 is TGCGCCAGCAGCTTGGCAGGGACAGGGCGGGAGGAGCTGTTTTTT. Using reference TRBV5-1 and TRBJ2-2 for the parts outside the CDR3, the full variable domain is KAGVTQTPRYLIKTRGQQVTLSCSPISGHRSVSWYQQTPGQGLQFLFEYFSETQRNKGNFPGRFSGRQFSNSRSEMNVSTLELGDSALYLCASSLAGTGREELFFGEGSRLTVL.